This entry lists 13 T cell receptor beta chains sequenced from one sample in a study of shared clonotypes between healthy human individuals. Sequencing was performed with immunoSEQ multiplex PCR; in TCRdb, only in-frame clones are kept and a portion is missing. This sample has about 730,000 clones, with approximately 72% found just once. The source material was memory CD4+ T cells sorted from blood. Subset indicated: CD45RA-negative fraction. Receptors were obtained from a woman aged 25 to 39 in good health.

The rearrangement joins TRBV28 to TRBJ2-7; 11 nucleotides align to TRBD2. CDR1 and CDR2 from the germline V gene are MDHEN and SYDVKM. The CDR3 is 15 residues long. J lost 2 bases, V lost 6 bases, and 6 bases had no gene match. The CDR3 nucleotides are TGTGCCAGCAGAGAGGGGACTAGCGGAACCTACGAGCAGTACTTC. This gives the protein CASREGTSGTYEQYF. Full variable domain (outside the CDR3, taken from reference TRBV28 and TRBJ2-7): DVKVTQSSRYLVKRTGEKVFLECVQDMDHENMFWYRQDPGLGLRLIYFSYDVKMKEKGDIPEGYSVSREKKERFSLILESASTNQTSMYLCASREGTSGTYEQYFGPGTRLTVT.

This chain joins TRBV4-2 and TRBJ1-1, with a weak D call TRBD1 (5 bases). The length of the CDR3 is 16 residues. Trimming shortened V by 6 bases and J by 4 bases, and 21 bases separated the two germline ends. CDR1 and CDR2 from the germline V gene are LGHNA and YNFKEQ. CDR3 sequence: CASSPHGGDKGTEAFF. CDR3 bases: TGTGCCAGCAGTCCCCACGGGGGTGATAAGGGCACTGAAGCTTTCTTT.

The chain couples TRBV6-1 to TRBJ2-1; D perhaps matches TRBD2 (5 bases). CDR1 and CDR2 from the germline V gene are MNHNS and SASEGT. This CDR3 spans 12 amino acids. With 7 bases removed from V and 8 bases from J, the gap between germline ends came to 12 bases. The CDR3 DNA reads TGTGCCAGCATCGAGGGCGTGGATGAGCAGTTCTTC. This encodes CASIEGVDEQFF.

The V and J genes are TRBV5-1 and TRBJ2-3, with no clear D. CDR3 size: 13 residues. Looked up from germline, CDR1 is SGHRS and CDR2 is YFSETQ. Trimming shortened V by 2 bases and J by 4 bases, and 8 bases separated the two germline ends. Written as DNA, the CDR3 is TGCGCCAGCAGCTTAGCAGTCCCAGATACGCAGTATTTT. Translation gives CASSLAVPDTQYF.

The rearrangement joins TRBV7-7 to TRBJ2-5, with a possible D match to TRBD1 (8 bases). Trimming took off 5 bases at V and 7 bases at J, with 14 bases between the two ends. Germline V lookup: CDR1 SSHAT, CDR2 FNYEAQ (reference sequence). The CDR3 sequence is 13 residues long. This chain's CDR3 is CASSPDREGTQYF. Here the CDR3 DNA reads TGTGCCAGCAGCCCGGACAGGGAGGGGACCCAGTACTTC.

V is TRBV2 and J is TRBJ2-3, with 10 bases that match TRBD2. The V and J ends lost 2 bases and 3 bases, in that order; junction bases with no gene match: 2. The CDR3 contains 15 residues. Germline-derived CDR1 and CDR2 are SNHLY and FYNNEI. The CDR3 DNA follows: TGTGCCAGCAGTGAAATGGGACTAGCGACAGATACGCAGTATTTT. It encodes CASSEMGLATDTQYF.

This clone was counted between two and nine times. The genes are TRBV7-9 and TRBJ2-5; the match to TRBD2 covers 7 bases. Germline values: CDR1 SEHNR, CDR2 FQNEAQ (reference sequence). CDR3 size: 15 residues. J gave up 5 bases and V 0 bases, and 6 bases lay outside the gene matches. CDR3 region: CASSLAFAGDETQYF. The CDR3 DNA sequence: TGTGCCAGCAGCTTAGCGTTCGCGGGAGATGAGACCCAGTACTTC.

In this sample, this clone turned up a few times. Other DNA sequences in the sample encode the same CDR3. This rearrangement joins TRBV19 to TRBJ1-1; possibly TRBD1 for D (5 bases). This CDR3 is built from 13 residues. Per the germline V gene, CDR1 is LNHDA and CDR2 is SQIVND (reference sequence). Trimming stripped 7 bases from V and 1 base from J, with 10 bases between. In DNA form, the CDR3 reads TGTGCCAGTAAGCAGGGCCGGAACACTGAAGCTTTCTTT. Amino acid sequence: CASKQGRNTEAFF.

This chain connects TRBV6-5 to TRBJ2-2; D remains unclear. Germline V gives CDR1 MNHEY, CDR2 SVGAGI. The CDR3 has 15 residues. Between the trimmed V and J ends, which lost 0 bases and 3 bases, there was a span of 8 bases. The CDR3 loop is CASSYSQFDTGELFF. CDR3 DNA sequence: TGTGCCAGCAGTTACTCACAGTTCGACACCGGGGAGCTGTTTTTT.

The chain combines TRBV6-8 with TRBJ1-5; 7 positions agree with TRBD1. Germline loops: CDR1 MNHGY, CDR2 SAAAGT. V dropped 5 bases and J dropped 1; count of bases not matched to a gene: 2. The CDR3 length is 14 residues. The CDR3: CASSRQGSNQPQHF. CDR3 bases: TGTGCCAGCAGTCGACAGGGAAGCAATCAGCCCCAGCATTTT.

This clone has a single count. The gene calls are TRBV29-1 and TRBJ2-3; 9 bases line up with TRBD2. Losses at the gene ends were 4 bases for V and 6 bases for J; bases not matched to a gene: 8. CDR1 is SQVTM, CDR2 ANQGSEA, per germline. The CDR3 spans 14 residues. The CDR3 region has the DNA TGCAGCGTTGGCCCAGCGGGAGGTTCCGATACGCAGTATTTT. This encodes CSVGPAGGSDTQYF.

V usage is TRBV2 and J usage is TRBJ1-5; D uncertain. The germline V gene encodes CDR1 SNHLY and CDR2 FYNNEI. This CDR3 has 13 residues. V was trimmed by 6 bases and J by 0 bases, leaving 6 bases between them. The DNA for the CDR3 is TGTGCCAGCAGAGAGAGTAGCAATCAGCCCCAGCATTTT. It translates to CASRESSNQPQHF.

The chain recombines TRBV19 with TRBJ1-5; weak D call: TRBD1 (6 bases). Germline CDR1 reads LNHDA; CDR2 reads SQIVND (reference sequence). V lost 1 base to trimming and J lost 6 bases, with 10 bases between them. CDR3 length equals 14 residues. CDR3 in DNA: TGTGCCAGTAGTATAGGGGGGCTGACTCAGCCCCAGCATTTT. This encodes CASSIGGLTQPQHF.